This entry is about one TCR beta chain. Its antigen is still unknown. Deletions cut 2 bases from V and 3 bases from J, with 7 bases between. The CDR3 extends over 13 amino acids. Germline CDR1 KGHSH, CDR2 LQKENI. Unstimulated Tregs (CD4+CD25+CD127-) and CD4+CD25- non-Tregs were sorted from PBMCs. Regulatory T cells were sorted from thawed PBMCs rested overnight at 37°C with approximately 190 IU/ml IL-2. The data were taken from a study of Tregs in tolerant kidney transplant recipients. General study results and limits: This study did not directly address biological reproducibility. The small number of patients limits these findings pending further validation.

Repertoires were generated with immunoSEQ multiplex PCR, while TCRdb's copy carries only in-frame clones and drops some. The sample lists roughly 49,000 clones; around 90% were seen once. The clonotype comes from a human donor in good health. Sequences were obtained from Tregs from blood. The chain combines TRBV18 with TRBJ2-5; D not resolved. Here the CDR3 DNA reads TGTGCCAGCTCACCAGGCAGGAAAGAGACCCAGTACTTC. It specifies CASSPGRKETQYF.